This T cell receptor beta chain was identified in a study of T cell responses to AZD1222 COVID-19 vaccine. In the study overall: Pooling of second doses given at about 4 or about 12 weeks was done.

V lost 2 bases and J 9 bases, leaving 10 bases between the germline ends. CDR1 and CDR2 from the germline V gene are MNHEY and SVGAGI. This CDR3 spans 12 amino acids. For this clone: Its specificity is unknown.

Sequencing used immunoSEQ multiplex PCR; TCRdb keeps in-frame clones, though not all of them. The repertoire holds about 170,000 clones, with roughly nine tenths as singletons. Study results and caveats: Spike was spanned by vaccine-associated CD4 TCRs, which were dominant at 160-218 and 743-854.

The V gene is TRBV6-5, the J gene TRBJ2-5, with D hard to call. The sequence derives from an adult in good health. The sample in question was peripheral blood, obtained on day 0 of AZD1222 vaccination. The CDR3 reads CASSYAQGSQYF. CDR3 bases: TGTGCCAGCAGTTACGCCCAAGGATCCCAGTACTTC.